A selection of T cell receptor beta chains follows, all from one sample in a study of metastatic and nonmetastatic thyroid tumors. TCRdb re-analyzed the PCR reads through MiXCR. The table records about 15,000 clones, 34% of them present only once. Material for sequencing was tumor tissue. The receptors were gathered from a female donor with papillary thyroid cancer or a benign thyroid nodule (not recorded which). Some clones in this sample may be carry-over from other donors' samples. CDR3s include the opening cysteine and the closing phenylalanine or tryptophan. A D gene is named only where the DNA matches it firmly.

d_call v_call cdr3_aa
. TRBV5-6 CASSLIVSGANVLTF
. TRBV3-1 CASSQDTSQAETQYF
. TRBV6-1 CASSPAGGINEKLFF
. TRBV3-1 CASRQVDEQFF
. TRBV12-3/TRBV12-4 CASSWGAGSSYNEQFF
TRBD1 TRBV2 CASSQQGPRYGYTF
TRBD2 TRBV11-2 CASSLGSIGLAGGETQYF
TRBD1 TRBV6-1 CASSESGQGANEQFF
. TRBV11-1 CASSPNSAWEQFF
. TRBV6-1 CASSEGTVNTEAFF
. TRBV18 CASSPPVTSTGELFF
. TRBV27 CASSSETRLLNTGELFF
TRBD1 TRBV19 CASSDRGNEKLFF
TRBD1 TRBV20-1 CSASGQDANTGELFF
TRBD2 TRBV6-4 CASSDSRGGTDTQYF